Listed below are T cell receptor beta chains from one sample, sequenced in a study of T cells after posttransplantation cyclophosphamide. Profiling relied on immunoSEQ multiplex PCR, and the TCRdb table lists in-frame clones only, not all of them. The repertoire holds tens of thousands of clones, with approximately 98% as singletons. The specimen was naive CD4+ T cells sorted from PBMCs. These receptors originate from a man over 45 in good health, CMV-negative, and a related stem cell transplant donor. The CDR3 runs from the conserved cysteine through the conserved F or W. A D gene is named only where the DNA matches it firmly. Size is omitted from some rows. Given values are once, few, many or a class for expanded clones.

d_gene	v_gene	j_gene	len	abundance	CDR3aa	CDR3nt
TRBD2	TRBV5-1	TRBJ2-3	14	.	CASSPLASTDTQYF	TGCGCCAGCAGCCCACTAGCGAGCACAGATACGCAGTATTTT
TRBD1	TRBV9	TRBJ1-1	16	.	CASSVGTGYMNTEAFF	TGTGCCAGCAGCGTCGGGACAGGTTACATGAACACTGAAGCTTTCTTT
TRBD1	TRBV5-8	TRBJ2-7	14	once	CASRVTGGQPEQYF	TGTGCCAGCAGGGTGACAGGGGGACAACCCGAGCAGTACTTC
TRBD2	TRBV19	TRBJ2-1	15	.	CATKRVRGGSDEQFF	TGTGCCACGAAAAGGGTGCGGGGGGGCAGCGATGAGCAGTTCTTC
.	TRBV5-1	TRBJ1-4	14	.	CASSVQGSNEKLFF	TGCGCCAGCAGCGTTCAGGGCTCTAATGAAAAACTGTTTTTT
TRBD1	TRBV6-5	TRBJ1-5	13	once	CASSPDRGQPQHF	TGTGCCAGCAGCCCGGACAGGGGTCAGCCCCAGCATTTT
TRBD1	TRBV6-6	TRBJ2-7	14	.	CASKPGQGRHEQYF	TGTGCCAGCAAACCGGGACAGGGACGACACGAGCAGTACTTC
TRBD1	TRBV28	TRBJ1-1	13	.	CAHRGTYVNEAFF	TGTGCCCACAGGGGAACTTACGTCAATGAAGCTTTCTTT
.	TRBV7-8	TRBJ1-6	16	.	CASSLARLPRHSPLHF	TGTGCCAGCAGCTTAGCGAGACTACCAAGGCATTCACCCCTCCACTTT
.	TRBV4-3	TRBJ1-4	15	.	CASSQGSRLNEKLFF	TGCGCCAGCAGCCAAGGTTCCAGACTTAATGAAAAACTGTTTTTT
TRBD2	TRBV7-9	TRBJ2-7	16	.	CASTKGTSPNSYEQYF	TGTGCCAGCACCAAAGGGACTAGCCCTAATTCCTACGAGCAGTACTTC
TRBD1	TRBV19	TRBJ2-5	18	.	CASSNRGTDRGLGETQYF	TGTGCCAGTAGTAATAGAGGGACAGACAGGGGGCTAGGGGAGACCCAGTACTTC
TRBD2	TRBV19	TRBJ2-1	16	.	CASSMFGGSSYNEQFF	TGTGCCAGTAGTATGTTCGGGGGGAGCTCCTACAATGAGCAGTTCTTC
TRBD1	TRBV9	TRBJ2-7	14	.	CASSPRDRVYEQYF	TGTGCCAGCAGCCCCCGGGACAGGGTCTACGAGCAGTACTTC
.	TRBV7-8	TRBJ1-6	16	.	CASTQYRGQNNSPLHF	TGTGCCAGCACCCAATACCGCGGTCAGAATAATTCACCCCTCCACTTT
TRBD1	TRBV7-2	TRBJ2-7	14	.	CASSPGQGPYEQYF	TGTGCCAGCAGCCCCGGACAGGGGCCCTACGAGCAGTACTTC
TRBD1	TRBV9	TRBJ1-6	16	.	CASSVASGQGNSPLHF	TGTGCCAGCAGCGTAGCTAGTGGACAGGGAAATTCACCCCTCCACTTT
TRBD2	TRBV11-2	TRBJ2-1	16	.	CASSLGGLAGVGEQFF	TGTGCCAGCAGCTTAGGGGGACTAGCGGGAGTAGGTGAGCAGTTCTTC
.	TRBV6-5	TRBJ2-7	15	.	CASSYSVGAGYEQYF	TGTGCCAGCAGTTACTCGGTGGGGGCGGGTTACGAGCAGTACTTC
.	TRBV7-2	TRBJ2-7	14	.	CASSLVSQGNEQYF	TGTGCCAGCAGCTTAGTCAGCCAGGGGAACGAGCAGTACTTC
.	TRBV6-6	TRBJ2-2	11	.	CASRDTGELFF	TGTGCCTCCCGGGACACCGGGGAGCTGTTTTTT
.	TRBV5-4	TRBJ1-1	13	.	CASSLTPRAEAFF	TGTGCCAGCAGCTTGACGCCGCGTGCTGAGGCTTTCTTT
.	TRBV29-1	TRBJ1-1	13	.	CSGAGGMNTEAFF	TGCAGCGGAGCGGGGGGAATGAACACTGAAGCTTTCTTT
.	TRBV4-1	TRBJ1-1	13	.	CASSQVRVAEAFF	TGCGCCAGCAGCCAAGTTCGGGTAGCTGAAGCTTTCTTT
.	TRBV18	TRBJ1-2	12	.	CASSPTTGGYTF	TGTGCCAGCTCACCGACGACAGGCGGCTACACCTTC
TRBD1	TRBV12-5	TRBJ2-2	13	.	CASGQGERGELFF	TGTGCTAGTGGCCAGGGGGAGCGCGGGGAGCTGTTTTTT
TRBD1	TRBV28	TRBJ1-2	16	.	CASSLTHGRGPGGYTF	TGTGCCAGCAGTTTAACCCACGGCAGGGGGCCGGGAGGCTACACCTTC
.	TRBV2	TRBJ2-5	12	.	CASSEQGETQYF	TGTGCCAGCAGTGAGCAGGGTGAGACCCAGTACTTC
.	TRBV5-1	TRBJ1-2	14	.	CASSPGRGNYGYTF	TGCGCCAGCAGTCCAGGGCGAGGAAACTATGGCTACACCTTC
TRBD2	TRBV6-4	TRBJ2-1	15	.	CASMKSGSPYNEQFF	TGTGCCAGCATGAAAAGCGGGAGCCCCTACAATGAGCAGTTCTTC
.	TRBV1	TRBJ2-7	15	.	CTSSQGTSSQYEQYF	TGCACCAGCAGCCAAGGGACTAGCTCACAATACGAGCAGTACTTC
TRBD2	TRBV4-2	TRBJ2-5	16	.	CASSHTGTSGPGTQYF	TGTGCCAGCAGCCACACCGGGACTAGCGGACCCGGGACCCAGTACTTC
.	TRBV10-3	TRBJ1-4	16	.	CAIGGNGTATNEKLFF	TGTGCCATCGGAGGCAACGGAACTGCAACTAATGAAAAACTGTTTTTT
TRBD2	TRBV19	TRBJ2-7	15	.	CASGERGRIGYEQYF	TGTGCCAGTGGGGAGCGGGGGAGGATAGGATACGAGCAGTACTTC
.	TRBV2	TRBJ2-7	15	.	CASSEAQGSYGEQYF	TGTGCCAGCAGTGAAGCGCAGGGATCCTATGGGGAGCAGTACTTC
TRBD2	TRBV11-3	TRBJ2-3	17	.	CASSKVGWGTTTDTQYF	TGTGCCAGCAGCAAAGTAGGTTGGGGGACTACCACAGATACGCAGTATTTT
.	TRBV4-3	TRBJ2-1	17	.	CASSQEPTPTGYNEQFF	TGCGCCAGCAGCCAAGAGCCGACCCCCACGGGGTACAATGAGCAGTTCTTC
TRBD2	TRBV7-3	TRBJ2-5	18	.	CASSSSGGMDAVGETQYF	TGTGCCAGCAGCTCAAGCGGGGGGATGGACGCGGTTGGAGAGACCCAGTACTTC
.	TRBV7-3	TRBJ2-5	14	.	CASSLNGGQETQYF	TGTGCCAGCAGCTTGAATGGAGGCCAAGAGACCCAGTACTTC
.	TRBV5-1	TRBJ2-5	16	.	CASSLPTGEAKETQYF	TGCGCCAGCAGCTTGCCTACAGGGGAGGCCAAAGAGACCCAGTACTTC
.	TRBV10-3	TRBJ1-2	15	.	CAISGGTPGGYGYTF	TGTGCCATCAGTGGGGGGACTCCGGGTGGCTATGGCTACACCTTC
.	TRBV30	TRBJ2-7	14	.	CAWTLSWASYEQYF	TGTGCCTGGACCCTCTCATGGGCTTCCTACGAGCAGTACTTC